The TCR beta chain described here comes from a study of OX40 agonist ivuxolimab in advanced cancers. Study overall: Intravenous ivuxolimab was administered to patients every 2 weeks at 0.01 to 10 mg/kg. It was permissible to have had prior anti-PD-1, anti-PD-L1 or anti-CTLA-4 therapy, and about 40% had some.

On this clone: The target antigen is unknown.

The study, taken as a whole, reports: CD4+ and CD8+ blood T cells expanded clonally by week 6 at 0.1 to 3.0 mg/kg. Partial responders treated at 0.1-3.0 mg/kg exhibited clonal expansion among the lowest measured.

Germline V lookup: CDR1 MDHEN, CDR2 SYDVKM. V was clipped by 5 bases and J by 2 bases, with 4 bases between them. The CDR3 consists of 11 residues. Generated by immunoSEQ multiplex PCR, the TCRdb table keeps only in-frame clones and is missing some. The sample has tens of thousands of clones; approximately 90% are singletons. The chain combines TRBV28 with TRBJ2-7; no definite D call. This sequence was found in an adult with an advanced solid tumor such as melanoma, head and neck, liver or kidney cancer. Material: CD4+ or CD8+ T cells sorted from blood, obtained in a trial of the OX40 agonist ivuxolimab. For the CDR3, the DNA is TGTGCCAGCAGTGCCCCCTACGAGCAGTACTTC. As protein: CASSAPYEQYF.